The subject of this entry is one TCR beta chain. This same CDR3 is encoded by further DNA sequences in the sample. The CDR3 length is 16 residues. J was trimmed by 1 base and V by 4 bases; bases with no gene match: 2. Per germline, CDR1 SGDLS and CDR2 YYNGEE. The data derive from a study of shared clonotypes between healthy human individuals. The donor population consisted of healthy HIV-negative adults with no recent acute infections or vaccinations. Generated by immunoSEQ multiplex PCR, the TCRdb table keeps only in-frame clones and is missing some. Among fewer than 1.6 million clones listed, around 98.5% were seen once.

This TCR derives from a man between 25 and 39 years old in good health. Input material: naive CD4+ T cells sorted from blood. Stated subset: CD45RA+ positively selected. The chain has TRBV9 and TRBJ2-1; 13 bases line up with TRBD2. This CDR3 reads CASSTLAGGSYNEQFF. CDR3 DNA sequence: TGTGCCAGCAGCACACTAGCGGGGGGGTCCTACAATGAGCAGTTCTTC. Supplemented by reference TRBV9 and TRBJ2-1, the full variable domain reads DSGVTQTPKHLITATGQRVTLRCSPRSGDLSVYWYQQSLDQGLQFLIQYYNGEERAKGNILERFSAQQFPDLHSELNLSSLELGDSALYFCASSTLAGGSYNEQFFGPGTRLTVL.